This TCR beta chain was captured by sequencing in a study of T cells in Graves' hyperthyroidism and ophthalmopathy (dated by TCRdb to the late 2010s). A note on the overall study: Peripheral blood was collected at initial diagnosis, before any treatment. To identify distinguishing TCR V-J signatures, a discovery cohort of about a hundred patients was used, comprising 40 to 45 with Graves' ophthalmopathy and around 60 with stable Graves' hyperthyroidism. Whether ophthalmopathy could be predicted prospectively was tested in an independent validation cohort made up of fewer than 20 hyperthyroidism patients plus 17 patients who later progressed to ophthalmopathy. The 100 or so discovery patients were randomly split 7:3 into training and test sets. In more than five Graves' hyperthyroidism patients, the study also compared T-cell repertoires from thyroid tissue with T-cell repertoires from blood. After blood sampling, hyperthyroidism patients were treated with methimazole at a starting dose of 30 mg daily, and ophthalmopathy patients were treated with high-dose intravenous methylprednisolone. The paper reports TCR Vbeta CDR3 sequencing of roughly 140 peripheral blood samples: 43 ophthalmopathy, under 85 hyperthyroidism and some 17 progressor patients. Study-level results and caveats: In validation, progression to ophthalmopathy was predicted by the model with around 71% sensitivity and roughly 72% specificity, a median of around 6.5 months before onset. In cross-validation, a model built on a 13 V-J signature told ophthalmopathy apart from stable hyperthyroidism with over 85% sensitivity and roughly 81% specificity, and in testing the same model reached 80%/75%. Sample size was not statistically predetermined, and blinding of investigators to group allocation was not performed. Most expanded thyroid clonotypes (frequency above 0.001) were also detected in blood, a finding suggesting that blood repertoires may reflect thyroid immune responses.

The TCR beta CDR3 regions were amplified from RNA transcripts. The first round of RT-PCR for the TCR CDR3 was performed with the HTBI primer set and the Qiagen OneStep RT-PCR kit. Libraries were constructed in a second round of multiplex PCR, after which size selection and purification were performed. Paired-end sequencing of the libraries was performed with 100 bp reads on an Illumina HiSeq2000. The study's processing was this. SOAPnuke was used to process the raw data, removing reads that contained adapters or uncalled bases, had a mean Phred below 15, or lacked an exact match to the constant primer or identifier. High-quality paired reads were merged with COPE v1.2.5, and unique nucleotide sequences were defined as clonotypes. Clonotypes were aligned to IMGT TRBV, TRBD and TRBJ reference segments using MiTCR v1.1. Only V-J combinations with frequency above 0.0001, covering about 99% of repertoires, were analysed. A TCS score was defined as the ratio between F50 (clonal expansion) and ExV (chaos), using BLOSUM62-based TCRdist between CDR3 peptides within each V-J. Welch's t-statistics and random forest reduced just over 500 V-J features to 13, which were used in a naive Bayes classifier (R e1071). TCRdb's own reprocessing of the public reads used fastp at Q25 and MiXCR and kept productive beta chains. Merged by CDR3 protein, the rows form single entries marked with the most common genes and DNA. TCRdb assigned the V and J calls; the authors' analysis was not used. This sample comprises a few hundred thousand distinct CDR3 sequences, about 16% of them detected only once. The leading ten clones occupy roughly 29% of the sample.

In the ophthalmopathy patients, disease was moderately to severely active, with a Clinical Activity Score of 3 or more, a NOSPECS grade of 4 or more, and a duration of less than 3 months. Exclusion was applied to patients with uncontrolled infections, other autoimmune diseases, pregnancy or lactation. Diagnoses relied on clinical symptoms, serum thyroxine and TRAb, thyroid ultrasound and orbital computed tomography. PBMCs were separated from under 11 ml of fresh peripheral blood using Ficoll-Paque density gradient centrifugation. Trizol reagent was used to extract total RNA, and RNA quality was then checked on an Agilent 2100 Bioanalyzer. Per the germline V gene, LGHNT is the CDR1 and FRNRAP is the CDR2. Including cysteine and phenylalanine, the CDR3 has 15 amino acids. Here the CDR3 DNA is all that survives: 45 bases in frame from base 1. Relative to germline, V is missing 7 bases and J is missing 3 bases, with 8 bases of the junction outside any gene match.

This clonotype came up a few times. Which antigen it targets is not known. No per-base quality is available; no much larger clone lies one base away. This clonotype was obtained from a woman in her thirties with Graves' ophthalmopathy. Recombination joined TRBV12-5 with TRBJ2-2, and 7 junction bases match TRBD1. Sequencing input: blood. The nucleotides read TGTGCTAGTGCCCGGGACAGTAGAGACACCGGGGAGCTGTTTTTT. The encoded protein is CASARDSRDTGELFF.